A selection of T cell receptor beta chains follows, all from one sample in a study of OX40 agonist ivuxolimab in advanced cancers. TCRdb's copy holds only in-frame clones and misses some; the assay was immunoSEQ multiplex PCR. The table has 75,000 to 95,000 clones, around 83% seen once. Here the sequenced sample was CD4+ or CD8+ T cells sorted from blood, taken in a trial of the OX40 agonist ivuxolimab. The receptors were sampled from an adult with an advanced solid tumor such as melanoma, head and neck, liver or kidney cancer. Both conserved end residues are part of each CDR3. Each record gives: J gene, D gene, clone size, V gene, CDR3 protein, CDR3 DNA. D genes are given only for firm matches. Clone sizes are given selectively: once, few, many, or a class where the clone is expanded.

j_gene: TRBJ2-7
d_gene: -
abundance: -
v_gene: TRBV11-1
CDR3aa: CASSRRRDQLSYEQYF
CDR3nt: TGTGCCAGCAGCCGACGCCGGGACCAGTTATCCTACGAGCAGTACTTC

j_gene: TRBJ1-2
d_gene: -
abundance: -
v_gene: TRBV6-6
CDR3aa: CASSYPTGDSGYTF
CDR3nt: TGTGCCAGCAGTTACCCGACCGGGGATAGTGGCTACACCTTC

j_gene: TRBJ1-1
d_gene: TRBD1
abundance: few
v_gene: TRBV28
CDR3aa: CASSQNRGWNTEAFF
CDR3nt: TGTGCCAGCAGCCAGAACAGGGGGTGGAACACTGAAGCTTTCTTT

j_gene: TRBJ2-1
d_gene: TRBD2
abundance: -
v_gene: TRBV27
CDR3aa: CASRGLAWKDEQFF
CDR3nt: TGTGCCAGCAGGGGACTAGCGTGGAAGGATGAGCAGTTCTTC

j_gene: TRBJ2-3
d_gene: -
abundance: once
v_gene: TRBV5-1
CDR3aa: CASSSGLIGTSTDTQYF
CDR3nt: TGCGCCAGCAGCTCTGGACTGATTGGAACTAGCACAGATACGCAGTATTTT

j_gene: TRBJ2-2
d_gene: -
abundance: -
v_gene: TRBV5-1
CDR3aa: CASSLLAGAGTGELFF
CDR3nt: TGCGCCAGCAGCTTGTTGGCGGGGGCGGGCACCGGGGAGCTGTTTTTT

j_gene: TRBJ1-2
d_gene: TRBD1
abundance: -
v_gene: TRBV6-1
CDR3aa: CASSGDRVGYTF
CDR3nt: TGTGCCAGCAGCGGCGACAGGGTTGGCTACACCTTC

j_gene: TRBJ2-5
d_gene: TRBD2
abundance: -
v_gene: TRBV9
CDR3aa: CASSVVAGGVETQYF
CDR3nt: TGTGCCAGCAGCGTAGTAGCGGGGGGGGTGGAGACCCAGTACTTC

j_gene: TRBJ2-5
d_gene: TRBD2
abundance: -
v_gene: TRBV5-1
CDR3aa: CASSLSSGRGETQYF
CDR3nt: TGCGCCAGCAGCTTGAGCAGCGGGAGGGGGGAGACCCAGTACTTC

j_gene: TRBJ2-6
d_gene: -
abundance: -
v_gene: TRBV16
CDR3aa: CASSGISGANVLTF
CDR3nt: TGTGCCAGCAGCGGGATTTCTGGGGCCAACGTCCTGACTTTC

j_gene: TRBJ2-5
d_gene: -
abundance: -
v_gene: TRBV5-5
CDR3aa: CASSFSGGRIQETQYF
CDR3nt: TGTGCCAGCAGCTTTTCCGGGGGCCGAATCCAAGAGACCCAGTACTTC

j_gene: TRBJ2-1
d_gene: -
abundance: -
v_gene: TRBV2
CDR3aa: CARAGYNEQFF
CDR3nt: TGTGCCAGGGCAGGGTACAATGAGCAGTTCTTC

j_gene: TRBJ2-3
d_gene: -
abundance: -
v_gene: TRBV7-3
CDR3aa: CASSLMGGPTDTQYF
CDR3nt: TGTGCCAGCAGCTTAATGGGCGGACCCACAGATACGCAGTATTTT

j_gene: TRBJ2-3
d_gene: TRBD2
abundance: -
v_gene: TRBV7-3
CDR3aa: CASSFGLAGATDTQYF
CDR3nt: TGTGCCAGCAGCTTTGGACTAGCGGGAGCCACAGATACGCAGTATTTT

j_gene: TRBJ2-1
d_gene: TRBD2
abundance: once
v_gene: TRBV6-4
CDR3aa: CASSRREGADEQFF
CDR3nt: TGTGCCAGCAGTAGGCGGGAGGGCGCCGATGAGCAGTTCTTC

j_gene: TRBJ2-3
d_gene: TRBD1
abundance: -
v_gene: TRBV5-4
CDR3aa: CASSIPGQIVDTQYF
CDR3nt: TGTGCCAGCAGCATACCGGGACAGATAGTAGATACGCAGTATTTT

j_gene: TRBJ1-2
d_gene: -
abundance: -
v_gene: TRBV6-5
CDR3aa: CASSYSDRAYGYTF
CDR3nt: TGTGCCAGCAGTTACTCGGACAGAGCTTATGGCTACACCTTC

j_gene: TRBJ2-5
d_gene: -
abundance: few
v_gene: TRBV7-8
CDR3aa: CASSLAGETQYF
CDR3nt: TGTGCCAGCAGCTTAGCGGGAGAGACCCAGTACTTC

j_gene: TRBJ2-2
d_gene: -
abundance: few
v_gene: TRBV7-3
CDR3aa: CASRLDGGELFF
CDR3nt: TGTGCCAGCAGACTGGACGGCGGGGAGCTGTTTTTT

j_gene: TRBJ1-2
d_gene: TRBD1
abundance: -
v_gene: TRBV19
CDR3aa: CASRGTGVIYGYTF
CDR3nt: TGTGCCAGTAGGGGGACAGGTGTGATCTATGGCTACACCTTC

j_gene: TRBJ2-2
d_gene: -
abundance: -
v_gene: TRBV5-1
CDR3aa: CASSLVGGMSGELFF
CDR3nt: TGCGCCAGCAGCTTGGTCGGAGGAATGTCCGGGGAGCTGTTTTTT

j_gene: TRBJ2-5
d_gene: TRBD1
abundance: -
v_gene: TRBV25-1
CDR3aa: CASTPGQGEETQYF
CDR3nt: TGTGCCAGCACTCCAGGACAGGGTGAAGAGACCCAGTACTTC

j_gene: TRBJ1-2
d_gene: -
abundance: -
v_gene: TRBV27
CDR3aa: CASSVNLGDYGYTF
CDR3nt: TGTGCCAGCAGTGTAAATTTGGGGGACTATGGCTACACCTTC

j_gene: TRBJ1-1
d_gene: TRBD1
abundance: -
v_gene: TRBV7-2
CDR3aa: CASSLTIGQGRNTEAFF
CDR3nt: TGTGCCAGCAGCTTGACGATAGGACAGGGGCGAAACACTGAAGCTTTCTTT

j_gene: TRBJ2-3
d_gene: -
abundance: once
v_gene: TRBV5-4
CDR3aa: CASSLGGHTDTQYF
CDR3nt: TGTGCCAGCAGCTTGGGGGGACACACAGATACGCAGTATTTT

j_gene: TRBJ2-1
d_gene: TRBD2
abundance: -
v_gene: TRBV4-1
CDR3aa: CASSQVPGGNAVRSGGEQFF
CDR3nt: TGCGCCAGCAGCCAAGTTCCGGGAGGAAATGCTGTACGATCCGGGGGTGAGCAGTTCTTC

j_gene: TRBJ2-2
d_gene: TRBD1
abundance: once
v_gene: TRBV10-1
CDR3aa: CASSPGTANTGELFF
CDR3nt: TGCGCCAGCAGCCCTGGGACAGCGAACACCGGGGAGCTGTTTTTT

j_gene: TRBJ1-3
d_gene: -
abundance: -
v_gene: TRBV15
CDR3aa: CATSKQSGALRGGFPIYF
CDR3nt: TGTGCCACCAGCAAACAATCCGGGGCTCTCAGGGGAGGCTTCCCTATATATTTT

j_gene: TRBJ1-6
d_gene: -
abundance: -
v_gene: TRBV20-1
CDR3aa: CSSRYNSPLHF
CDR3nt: TGCAGTTCCCGCTATAATTCACCCCTCCACTTT

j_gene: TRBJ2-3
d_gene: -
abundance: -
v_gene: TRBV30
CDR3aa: CAWSVRGLASDTQYF
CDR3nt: TGTGCCTGGAGTGTGAGGGGCCTAGCGTCAGATACGCAGTATTTT

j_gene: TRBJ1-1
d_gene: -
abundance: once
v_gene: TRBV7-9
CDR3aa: CASSLRGGVGADTEAFF
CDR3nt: TGTGCCAGCAGCTTAAGAGGGGGGGTAGGTGCGGACACTGAAGCTTTCTTT

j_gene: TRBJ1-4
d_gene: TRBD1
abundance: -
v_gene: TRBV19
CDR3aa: CASRPDRGGDEKLFF
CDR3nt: TGTGCCAGTAGACCAGACAGGGGTGGAGATGAAAAACTGTTTTTT

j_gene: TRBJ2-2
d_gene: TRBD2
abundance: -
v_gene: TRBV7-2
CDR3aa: CASSLYQRGNTGELFF
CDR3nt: TGTGCCAGCAGCTTATATCAGCGGGGGAACACCGGGGAGCTGTTTTTT

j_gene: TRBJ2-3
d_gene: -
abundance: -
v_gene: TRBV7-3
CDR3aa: CASSPQGLSTDTQYF
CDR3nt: TGTGCCAGCAGCCCGCAAGGCCTAAGCACAGATACGCAGTATTTT

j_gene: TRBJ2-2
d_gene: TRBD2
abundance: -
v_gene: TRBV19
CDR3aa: CASSPLRRDYNTGELFF
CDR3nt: TGTGCCAGTAGCCCGCTTCGGAGGGACTATAACACCGGGGAGCTGTTTTTT